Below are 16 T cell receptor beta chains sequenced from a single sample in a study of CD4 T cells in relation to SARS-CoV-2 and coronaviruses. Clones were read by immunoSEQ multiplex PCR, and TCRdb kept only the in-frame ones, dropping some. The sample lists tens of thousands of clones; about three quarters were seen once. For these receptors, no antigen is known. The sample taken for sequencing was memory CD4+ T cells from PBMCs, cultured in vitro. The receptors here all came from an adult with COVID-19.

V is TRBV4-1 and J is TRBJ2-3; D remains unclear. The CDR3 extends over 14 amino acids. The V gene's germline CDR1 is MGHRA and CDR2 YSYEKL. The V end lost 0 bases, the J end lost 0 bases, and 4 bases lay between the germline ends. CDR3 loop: CASSQEDSTDTQYF. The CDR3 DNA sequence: TGCGCCAGCAGCCAAGAGGACAGCACAGATACGCAGTATTTT.

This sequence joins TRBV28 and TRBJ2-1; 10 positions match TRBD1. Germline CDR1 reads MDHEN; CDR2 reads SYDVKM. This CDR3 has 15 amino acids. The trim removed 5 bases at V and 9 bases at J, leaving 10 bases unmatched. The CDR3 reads CASSNTGTGVLEQFF. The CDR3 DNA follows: TGTGCCAGCAGTAATACCGGGACAGGGGTTCTTGAGCAGTTCTTC.

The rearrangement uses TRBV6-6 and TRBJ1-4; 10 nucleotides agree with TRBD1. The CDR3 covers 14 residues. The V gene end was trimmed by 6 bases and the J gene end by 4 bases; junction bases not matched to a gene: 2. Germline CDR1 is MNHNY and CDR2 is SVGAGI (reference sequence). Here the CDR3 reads CASRTGGLNEKLFF. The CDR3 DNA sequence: TGTGCCAGCAGGACAGGGGGCCTTAATGAAAAACTGTTTTTT.

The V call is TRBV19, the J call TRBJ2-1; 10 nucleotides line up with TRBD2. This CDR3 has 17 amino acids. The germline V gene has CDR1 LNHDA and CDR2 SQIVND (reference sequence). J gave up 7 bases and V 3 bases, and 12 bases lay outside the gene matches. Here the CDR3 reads CASSIVPLAGVKNEQFF. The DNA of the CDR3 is TGTGCCAGTAGTATTGTCCCCCTAGCGGGAGTAAAGAATGAGCAGTTCTTC.

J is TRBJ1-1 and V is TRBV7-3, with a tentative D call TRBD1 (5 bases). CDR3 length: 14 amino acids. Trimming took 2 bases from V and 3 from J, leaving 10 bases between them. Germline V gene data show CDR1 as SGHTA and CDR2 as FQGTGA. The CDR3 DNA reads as TGTGCCAGCAGCTTACAGGGAGGGGACACTGAAGCTTTCTTT. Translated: CASSLQGGDTEAFF.

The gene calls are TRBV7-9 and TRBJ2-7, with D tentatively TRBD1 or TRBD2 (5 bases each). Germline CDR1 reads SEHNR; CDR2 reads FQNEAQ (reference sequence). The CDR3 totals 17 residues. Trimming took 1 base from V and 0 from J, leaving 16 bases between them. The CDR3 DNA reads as TGTGCCAGCAGCTTAGAGCTTTGGGACGGCGTCTCCTACGAGCAGTACTTC. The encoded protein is CASSLELWDGVSYEQYF. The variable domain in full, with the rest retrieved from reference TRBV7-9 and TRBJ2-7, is DTGVSQNPRHKITKRGQNVTFRCDPISEHNRLYWYRQTLGQGPEFLTYFQNEAQLEKSRLLSDRFSAERPKGSFSTLEIQRTEQGDSAMYLCASSLELWDGVSYEQYFGPGTRLTVT.

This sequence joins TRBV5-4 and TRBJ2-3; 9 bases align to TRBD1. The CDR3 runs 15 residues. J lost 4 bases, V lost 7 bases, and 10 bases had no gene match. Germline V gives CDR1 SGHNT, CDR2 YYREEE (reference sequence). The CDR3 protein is CASGLQGAQADTQYF. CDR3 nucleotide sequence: TGTGCCAGCGGGCTACAGGGGGCGCAGGCAGATACGCAGTATTTT.

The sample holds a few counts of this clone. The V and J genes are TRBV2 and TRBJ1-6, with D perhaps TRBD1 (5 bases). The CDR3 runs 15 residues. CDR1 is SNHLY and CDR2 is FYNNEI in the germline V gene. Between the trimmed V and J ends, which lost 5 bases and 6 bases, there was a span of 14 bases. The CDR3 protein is CASSTPRGVNSPLHF. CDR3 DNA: TGTGCCAGCAGTACGCCGCGGGGGGTTAATTCACCCCTCCACTTT.

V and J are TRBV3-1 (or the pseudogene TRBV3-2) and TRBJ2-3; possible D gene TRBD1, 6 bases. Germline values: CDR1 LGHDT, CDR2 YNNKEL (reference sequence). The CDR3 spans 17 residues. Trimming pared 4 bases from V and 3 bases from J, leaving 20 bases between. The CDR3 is CASSRLRYREKTDTQYF. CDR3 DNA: TGTGCCAGCAGCCGTTTACGATACAGGGAGAAGACAGATACGCAGTATTTT.

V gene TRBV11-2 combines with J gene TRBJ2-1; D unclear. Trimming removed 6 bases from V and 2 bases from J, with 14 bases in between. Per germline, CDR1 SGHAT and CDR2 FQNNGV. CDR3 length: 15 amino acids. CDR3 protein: CASRGDGGAYNEQFF. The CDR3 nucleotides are TGTGCCAGCAGGGGCGACGGCGGTGCCTACAATGAGCAGTTCTTC.

CDR3 sequence reads: CASSPGGIYNEQFF. The CDR3 DNA follows: TGTGCCAGCTCACCAGGGGGCATCTACAATGAGCAGTTCTTC. This chain connects TRBV18 to TRBJ2-1; a possible D gene is TRBD1 (6 bases). The CDR3 extends over 14 amino acids. Deletions cut 2 bases from V and 3 bases from J, with 8 bases between. CDR1 KGHSH and CDR2 LQKENI come from the germline V gene.

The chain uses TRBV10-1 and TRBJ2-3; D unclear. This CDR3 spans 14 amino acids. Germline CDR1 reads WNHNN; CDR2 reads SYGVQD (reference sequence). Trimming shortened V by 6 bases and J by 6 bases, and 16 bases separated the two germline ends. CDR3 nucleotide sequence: TGCGCCAGCAGCCAAATGGCAGGCGCGGATACGCAGTATTTT. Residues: CASSQMAGADTQYF.

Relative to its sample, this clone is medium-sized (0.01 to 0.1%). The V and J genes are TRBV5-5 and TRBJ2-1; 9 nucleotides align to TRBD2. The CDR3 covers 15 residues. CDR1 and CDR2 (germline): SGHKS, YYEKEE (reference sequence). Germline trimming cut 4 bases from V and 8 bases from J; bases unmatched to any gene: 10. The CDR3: CASSPIAGVLDEQFF. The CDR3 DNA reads TGTGCCAGCAGCCCGATAGCGGGAGTCTTGGATGAGCAGTTCTTC.

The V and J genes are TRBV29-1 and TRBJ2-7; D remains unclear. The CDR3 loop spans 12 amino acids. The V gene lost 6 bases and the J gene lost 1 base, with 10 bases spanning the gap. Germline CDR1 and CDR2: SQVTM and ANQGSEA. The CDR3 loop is CSVAARSYEQYF. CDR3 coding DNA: TGCAGCGTCGCGGCTAGGTCCTACGAGCAGTACTTC.

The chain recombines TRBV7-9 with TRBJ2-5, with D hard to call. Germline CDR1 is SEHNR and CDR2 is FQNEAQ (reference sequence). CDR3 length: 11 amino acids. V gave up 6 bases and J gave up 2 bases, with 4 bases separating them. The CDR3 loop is CASSHQETQYF. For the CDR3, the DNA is TGTGCCAGCAGTCATCAAGAGACCCAGTACTTC.

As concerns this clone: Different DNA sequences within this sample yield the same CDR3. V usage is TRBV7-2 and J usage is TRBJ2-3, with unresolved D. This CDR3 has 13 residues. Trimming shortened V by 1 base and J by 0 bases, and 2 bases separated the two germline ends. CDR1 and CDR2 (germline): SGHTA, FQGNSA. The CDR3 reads CASSLGSTDTQYF. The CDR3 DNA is TGTGCCAGCAGCTTAGGAAGCACAGATACGCAGTATTTT. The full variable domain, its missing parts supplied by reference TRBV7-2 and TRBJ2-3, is GAGVSQSPSNKVTEKGKDVELRCDPISGHTALYWYRQSLGQGLEFLIYFQGNSAPDKSGLPSDRFSAERTGGSVSTLTIQRTQQEDSAVYLCASSLGSTDTQYFGPGTRLTVL.